This T cell receptor beta chain was sequenced for a study of PD-L1 blockade in urothelial cancer. Study summary: Blood analysis occurred 3 weeks (second dose) and 6 weeks after treatment start. Median T cell yield per blood sample was about 140,000 cells.

Germline V gene sequence: CDR1 SNHLY, CDR2 FYNNEI. CDR3 length equals 14 residues. V lost 7 bases and J lost 1, with 13 bases in between. Some clones are missing from TCRdb's copy, which holds only in-frame ones; the method was immunoSEQ multiplex PCR. Among approximately 52,000 clones listed, around 77% were seen once. The chain is built from TRBV2 and TRBJ1-1, with D tentatively TRBD1 (5 bases). The source material was PBMCs, sampled around atezolizumab (anti-PD-L1) treatment. This clonotype was sampled from a man in his 70s with urothelial cancer. The CDR3 coding sequence is TGTGCCAGCAAATCCCGAACAGGGAACACTGAAGCTTTCTTT. Translated, it gives CASKSRTGNTEAFF.